A single sample gave rise to the 24 T cell receptor beta chains below, sequenced in a study of blood T cell repertoires in COVID-19. Profiling relied on immunoSEQ multiplex PCR, and the TCRdb table lists in-frame clones only, not all of them. The table lists fewer than 250,000 clones, about 86% of them singletons. The sample comprised PBMCs or T cells enriched from blood (not recorded which). All receptors derive from a woman in her forties in a cohort exposed to, infected with or recovered from COVID-19 (not recorded which).

The DNA for the CDR3 is TGTGCCAGTGCGAGCCGGGGGGTTCGGCCCCAGCATTTT. Protein: CASASRGVRPQHF. The V and J genes are TRBV12-3 or TRBV12-4 and TRBJ1-5; TRBD1 is a possible D gene (5 bases). Trimming took 9 bases from V and 9 from J, leaving 18 bases between them. The CDR3 has 13 residues.

The genes are TRBV20-1 and TRBJ2-3; TRBD2 matches 8 bases. The V gene's germline CDR1 is DFQATT and CDR2 SNEGSKA (reference sequence). V lost 3 bases to trimming and J lost 1 base; unmatched junction nucleotides: 6. The CDR3 sequence is 15 residues long. As DNA, the CDR3 is TGCAGTGCTAGTTTCCTTAGCGGGGGCACAGATACGCAGTATTTT. Translated: CSASFLSGGTDTQYF.

The chain employs TRBV2 and TRBJ2-4, with a weak D call TRBD1 (7 bases). Germline V lookup: CDR1 SNHLY, CDR2 FYNNEI. The CDR3 runs to 14 residues. V shed 3 bases and J shed 5 bases, with 11 bases lying between them. The CDR3 nucleotides read TGTGCCAGCAGTGACGCCAGGGGGGAAAACATTCAGTACTTC. Its translation: CASSDARGENIQYF.

There are a few counts of this clone. The chain carries TRBV28 and TRBJ1-2, with D possibly TRBD1 on 6 matching bases. The V and J ends lost 4 bases and 0 bases respectively, with 21 bases between them. Germline V gene lookup returns CDR1 MDHEN and CDR2 SYDVKM. The CDR3 runs 18 residues. CDR3 in DNA: TGTGCCAGCAGTTCAACCAGGGGTCGCATTTCACCTAACTATGGCTACACCTTC. Translating gives CASSSTRGRISPNYGYTF.

The chain links TRBV15 to TRBJ1-6; 8 positions match TRBD1. Germline CDR1 LNHNV, CDR2 YYDKDF (reference sequence). The V segment lost 3 bases and the J segment 15 bases; nucleotides outside the gene matches: 4. The CDR3 has 12 amino acids. CDR3 loop: CATSRRTGLLHF. CDR3 in DNA: TGTGCCACCAGCAGGCGGACAGGGCTCCTCCACTTT. The entire variable domain, with the rest obtained from reference TRBV15 and TRBJ1-6, is as follows: DAMVIQNPRYQVTQFGKPVTLSCSQTLNHNVMYWYQQKSSQAPKLLFHYYDKDFNNEADTPDNFQSRRPNTSFCFLDIRSPGLGDTAMYLCATSRRTGLLHFGNGTRLTVT.

The chain links TRBV4-2 to TRBJ1-1, with D perhaps matching TRBD1 (5 bases). This CDR3 spans 13 amino acids. The germline gives CDR1 LGHNA, CDR2 YNFKEQ. Trimming took off 1 base at V and 6 bases at J, with 9 bases between the two ends. The CDR3 protein is CASSQGGVSEAFF. CDR3 nucleotides: TGTGCCAGCAGCCAAGGGGGGGTGTCTGAAGCTTTCTTT.

This clone has only a few counts. V and J are TRBV6-2 or TRBV6-3 and TRBJ1-1, with no clear D. V was clipped by 2 bases and J by 0 bases, with 7 bases between them. The CDR3 has 14 residues. The germline V gene encodes CDR1 MNHEY and CDR2 SVGEGT. Here the CDR3 DNA reads TGTGCCAGCAGTTACATGGAGTTGAACACTGAAGCTTTCTTT. Amino acid sequence: CASSYMELNTEAFF.

The V gene is TRBV10-3, the J gene TRBJ2-3, with 15 bases that match TRBD2. The germline gives CDR1 ENHRY, CDR2 SYGVKD. V shed 2 bases and J 3 bases; nucleotides not matched to a gene: 0. This CDR3 has 16 residues. CDR3 protein: CAISEGTSGGTDTQYF. CDR3 nucleotides: TGTGCCATCAGTGAGGGGACTAGCGGGGGGACAGATACGCAGTATTTT.

The V and J genes are TRBV5-5 and TRBJ2-3; 7 nucleotides agree with TRBD2. The germline CDR1 and CDR2 sequences are SGHKS and YYEKEE (reference sequence). The CDR3 length is 14 residues. Trimming took 1 base from V and 4 from J; bases not matched to a gene: 3. The CDR3 sequence: CASSLWGGPDTQYF. The CDR3 bases are TGTGCCAGCAGCTTGTGGGGGGGTCCAGATACGCAGTATTTT.

CDR3 region: CASSSGVGEKLFF. Written as DNA, the CDR3 is TGTGCCAGCAGCTCAGGGGTCGGTGAAAAACTGTTTTTT. J is TRBJ1-4 and V is TRBV7-9; possible D gene TRBD1, 6 bases. CDR3 size: 13 residues. Germline V gene sequence: CDR1 SEHNR, CDR2 FQNEAQ (reference sequence). V was pared by 4 bases and J by 7 bases, with 10 bases between.

This chain uses TRBV9 with TRBJ1-1; D possibly corresponds to TRBD1 (5 bases). The V gene's germline CDR1 is SGDLS and CDR2 YYNGEE. V was pared by 2 bases and J by 1 base, with 15 bases between. The CDR3 is made up of 16 amino acids. In nucleotides, the CDR3 is TGTGCCAGCAGCGTGGGCGGGGGTAGTACGAACACTGAAGCTTTCTTT. It translates to CASSVGGGSTNTEAFF.

The chain recombines TRBV30 with TRBJ2-1; TRBD2 agrees at 8 bases. The CDR3 loop spans 13 amino acids. CDR1 is GTSNPN, CDR2 SVGIG, per germline (reference sequence). Trimming removed 1 base from V and 9 bases from J; junction bases left unmatched: 5. This chain's CDR3 is CAWSDGGGREQFF. CDR3 bases: TGTGCCTGGAGTGACGGGGGGGGACGTGAGCAGTTCTTC.

CDR3 sequence (DNA): TGCGCCAGCAGCCAGGTACAGGGGGCGACGGGCTACACCTTC. Its translation is CASSQVQGATGYTF. The chain employs TRBV4-1 and TRBJ1-2; 9 nucleotides align to TRBD1. The V and J ends lost 3 bases and 8 bases, in that order; junction bases with no gene match: 7. The CDR3 extends over 14 amino acids. From germline, CDR1 is MGHRA and CDR2 YSYEKL.

The chain couples TRBV19 to TRBJ2-7; 8 positions match TRBD2. The CDR3 runs 13 residues. After removal of 9 bases from V and 2 bases from J, the junction contained 6 bases not matched to a gene. Germline-derived CDR1 and CDR2 are LNHDA and SQIVND (reference sequence). For the CDR3, the DNA is TGTGCCAGCGGGGAGGGACTAGCCTACGAGCAGTACTTC. Amino acid sequence: CASGEGLAYEQYF.

The chain uses TRBV7-8 and TRBJ1-5; 8 positions match TRBD1. Per germline, CDR1 SGHVS and CDR2 FQNEAQ. There are 19 residues in the CDR3. The J segment lost 1 base and the V segment lost 5 bases, leaving 16 bases of the junction unmatched. Here the CDR3 reads CASSQTRTGSLWSNQPQHF. In DNA form, the CDR3 reads TGTGCCAGCAGCCAAACCCGGACAGGGTCTCTCTGGAGCAATCAGCCCCAGCATTTT.

The chain carries TRBV7-2 and TRBJ1-6; D ambiguous. CDR3 size: 14 residues. V lost 2 bases, J lost 7 bases, and 9 bases lay in between. The germline CDR1 and CDR2 sequences are SGHTA and FQGNSA. For the CDR3, the DNA is TGTGCCAGCAGCTTACTCCTTCGGAATTCACCCCTCCACTTT. Translation gives CASSLLLRNSPLHF.

This sequence joins TRBV4-3 and TRBJ1-2, with D unclear. CDR3 length equals 17 residues. V lost 0 bases to trimming and J lost 7 bases, with 21 bases between them. Germline CDR1 and CDR2: LGHNA and YSLEER. CDR3 in amino acids: CASSQDVGYQGWSGYTF. For the CDR3, the DNA is TGCGCCAGCAGCCAAGATGTCGGGTACCAAGGTTGGAGTGGCTACACCTTC.

V is TRBV12-2 and J is TRBJ2-1; the DNA was not compared with TRBD2, the D call given in the table. TRBV12-2 is marked as a pseudogene. This CDR3 spans 19 amino acids. The CDR3 nucleotides read TGTGCAAGTCGCCGATTCCACAACGGCGGGAGCTTCTCCTACAATGAGCAGTTCTTC. Protein: CASRRFHNGGSFSYNEQFF.

The J gene is TRBJ1-1, the V gene TRBV6-2 or TRBV6-3; 10 nucleotides agree with TRBD1. The CDR3 has 15 amino acids. Trimming cost V 5 bases and J 6 bases; bases outside gene matches: 9. Germline CDR1 MNHEY, CDR2 SVGEGT. The CDR3 protein is CASSGRTGGFAEAFF. The CDR3 DNA follows: TGTGCCAGCAGTGGCAGGACAGGGGGATTTGCTGAAGCTTTCTTT.

This chain joins TRBV15 and TRBJ1-3; possibly TRBD1 for D (5 bases). V shed 4 bases and J shed 0 bases, with 10 bases lying between them. The CDR3 is made up of 15 amino acids. CDR1 and CDR2 from the germline V gene are LNHNV and YYDKDF (reference sequence). The CDR3 bases are TGTGCCACCAGCATCGGGGGACCCTCTGGAAACACCATATATTTT. Translation gives CATSIGGPSGNTIYF.

The count of this clone is one. The V call is TRBV3-1 (or the pseudogene TRBV3-2), the J call TRBJ1-5; TRBD1 might be the D (5 bases). This CDR3 has 15 amino acids. The germline V and J ends were trimmed by 4 bases and 0 bases, with 10 bases remaining between them. The germline V gene has CDR1 LGHDT and CDR2 YNNKEL (reference sequence). The CDR3 here is CASSPGVYSNQPQHF. The CDR3 region has the DNA TGTGCCAGCAGCCCGGGGGTTTATAGCAATCAGCCCCAGCATTTT.

The chain uses TRBV2 and TRBJ1-1; D remains unclear. Germline V gene lookup returns CDR1 SNHLY and CDR2 FYNNEI. Trimming stripped 6 bases from V and 5 bases from J, with 19 bases between. The CDR3 runs to 15 residues. CDR3 in DNA: TGTGCCAGCAGGAAAGGGCCCGGGGTGGGGACTGAAGCTTTCTTT. Translating gives CASRKGPGVGTEAFF.

The rearrangement joins TRBV27 to TRBJ1-1; D might be TRBD1 (6 bases). This CDR3 has 17 amino acids. The germline V and J ends were trimmed by 6 bases and 5 bases, with 25 bases remaining between them. The germline CDR1 and CDR2 sequences are MNHEY and SMNVEV (reference sequence). The CDR3 loop reads CASSALTQGPVRTEAFF. In DNA, the CDR3 is TGTGCCAGCAGCGCCCTCACCCAGGGGCCTGTACGTACTGAAGCTTTCTTT.

The rearrangement links TRBV9 to TRBJ2-2; the D gene is possibly TRBD1 (6 bases). The V gene's germline CDR1 is SGDLS and CDR2 YYNGEE. V lost 3 bases and J 0 bases, leaving 9 bases between the germline ends. This CDR3 spans 15 amino acids. In DNA form, the CDR3 reads TGTGCCAGCAGCGACAGGGACACGAACACCGGGGAGCTGTTTTTT. This sequence encodes CASSDRDTNTGELFF.